One sample yielded the 25 T cell receptor beta chains listed below, sequenced in a study of identical twins. Using its own MiXCR run on the 5' RACE reads, TCRdb lists one record per CDR3 protein. The data contain 250,000 to 300,000 distinct CDR3 sequences, roughly 8% of them singletons. This sample was shared with a second study, whose subject was yellow fever vaccine responses in identical twins.

What was sequenced was CD8+ T cells sorted from blood. The receptors originated from a woman aged 18-30 years in good health.

This clonotype was recorded at least ten times. The rearrangement uses TRBV12-3 or TRBV12-4 and TRBJ2-1; 8 nucleotides align to TRBD2. The CDR3 has 13 residues. V dropped 4 bases and J dropped 9; count of bases not matched to a gene: 5. CDR3 region: CASSSLLAAEQFF. CDR3 in DNA: TGTGCCAGCAGTTCCCTACTAGCGGCTGAGCAGTTCTTC.

The chain couples TRBV3-1 to TRBJ1-5; D is unclear. V was shortened by 3 bases and J by 4 bases, with 7 bases between the two germline ends. The CDR3 runs 13 residues. Germline loops: CDR1 LGHDT, CDR2 YNNKEL (reference sequence). CDR3 protein: CASSHPANQPQHF. The CDR3 nucleotides read TGTGCCAGCAGCCATCCAGCGAATCAGCCCCAGCATTTT.

V and J are TRBV6-4 and TRBJ2-2; D may match TRBD1 or TRBD2 (5 bases each). Trimming left V 9 bases short and J 3 bases short, with 14 bases between. The CDR3 extends over 14 amino acids. Germline V gene sequence: CDR1 MRHNA, CDR2 SNTAGT. CDR3 residues: CARISGTDTGELFF. The CDR3 region has the DNA TGTGCCAGAATTTCCGGGACCGACACCGGGGAGCTGTTTTTT.

DNA for the CDR3: TGTGCCAGCAGCTTTTTGGACAGCCTCCAAGAGACCCAGTACTTC. Its protein is CASSFLDSLQETQYF. The chain links TRBV7-9 to TRBJ2-5, with a weak D call TRBD1 (6 bases). This CDR3 is 15 amino acids long. V was clipped by 3 bases and J by 1 base, with 12 bases between them. In germline, CDR1 is SEHNR, CDR2 FQNEAQ (reference sequence).

The table lists this clonotype with a few counts. The chain uses TRBV10-3 and TRBJ2-3; 11 positions agree with TRBD2. CDR1 and CDR2 (germline): ENHRY, SYGVKD. The CDR3 length is 13 residues. V was pared by 8 bases and J by 9 bases, with 7 bases of the junction left unmatched. CDR3 nucleotide sequence: TGTGCCATCGGGGCGGGACTAGCGGAAACGCAGTATTTT. The encoded protein is CAIGAGLAETQYF.

This clonotype was seen only a few times. J is TRBJ2-2 and V is TRBV6-1, with D maybe TRBD1 (6 bases). Looked up from germline, CDR1 is MNHNS and CDR2 is SASEGT. V lost 6 bases and J 0 bases, leaving 11 bases between the germline ends. The CDR3 covers 15 residues. The chain's CDR3 is CASRITGTNTGELFF. The CDR3 coding sequence is TGTGCCAGCAGGATAACAGGGACGAACACCGGGGAGCTGTTTTTT.

This clonotype has ten or more counts. The rearrangement uses TRBV29-1 and TRBJ2-2, with a weak D call TRBD2 (5 bases). With 7 bases removed from V and 3 bases from J, the gap between germline ends came to 12 bases. The CDR3 has 13 amino acids. The germline V gene has CDR1 SQVTM and CDR2 ANQGSEA. This CDR3 reads CSAFLEDTGELFF. CDR3 DNA sequence: TGCAGCGCCTTCCTGGAGGACACCGGGGAGCTGTTTTTT.

The chain couples TRBV6-1 to TRBJ2-2; TRBD1 matches at 8 bases. The CDR3 loop spans 13 amino acids. In germline, CDR1 is MNHNS, CDR2 SASEGT. V shed 11 bases and J 5 bases; nucleotides not matched to a gene: 7. The CDR3 DNA is TGTGCCTCCCTCACAGGGGGGACCGGGGAGCTGTTTTTT. The encoded protein is CASLTGGTGELFF.

Only a few counts were recorded for this clonotype. The chain joins TRBV10-3 to TRBJ2-3, with 9 positions matching TRBD2. CDR3 length: 14 residues. With 8 bases clipped from V and 1 base from J, the junction kept 4 bases outside the gene matches. The V gene's germline CDR1 is ENHRY and CDR2 SYGVKD. The CDR3 DNA reads TGTGCCATCGCAAGCGGGGGGCGCACAGATACGCAGTATTTT. Protein: CAIASGGRTDTQYF.

The chain carries TRBV12-3 or TRBV12-4 and TRBJ2-1; TRBD2 matches 8 bases. This CDR3 region has 14 residues. J was trimmed by 5 bases and V by 8 bases; bases with no gene match: 8. The CDR3 DNA reads TGTGCCAGCGAGGGACTAGTTAATGACAATGAGCAGTTCTTC. Protein product: CASEGLVNDNEQFF.

This chain links TRBV10-3 with TRBJ2-7; perhaps TRBD1 as D (5 bases). The CDR3 is 11 amino acids. Germline CDR1 ENHRY, CDR2 SYGVKD. V lost 11 bases and J lost 0, with 8 bases in between. The chain's CDR3 is CAAGHSYEQYF. DNA of the CDR3: TGTGCCGCAGGACACTCCTACGAGCAGTACTTC.

This clonotype was found many times. V and J are TRBV4-3 and TRBJ2-7; tentatively, D is TRBD1 (5 bases). The CDR3 spans 15 residues. The germline V and J ends were trimmed by 1 base and 2 bases, with 12 bases remaining between them. CDR1 and CDR2 from the germline V gene are LGHNA and YSLEER. DNA for the CDR3: TGCGCCAGCAGCCAAGGGAGACAGCTAACCTACGAGCAGTACTTC. This gives the protein CASSQGRQLTYEQYF.

This clonotype was detected only a few times. The chain has TRBV7-9 and TRBJ2-1, with 8 positions matching TRBD2. The CDR3 covers 14 residues. V dropped 7 bases and J dropped 8; count of bases not matched to a gene: 10. The germline gives CDR1 SEHNR, CDR2 FQNEAQ (reference sequence). The DNA for the CDR3 is TGTGCCAGCACCGGACGGAGCGGGGGCGATGAGCAGTTCTTC. This gives the protein CASTGRSGGDEQFF. Variable domain in full (rest from reference TRBV7-9 and TRBJ2-1): DTGVSQNPRHKITKRGQNVTFRCDPISEHNRLYWYRQTLGQGPEFLTYFQNEAQLEKSRLLSDRFSAERPKGSFSTLEIQRTEQGDSAMYLCASTGRSGGDEQFFGPGTRLTVL.

This clonotype has more than one count but fewer than ten. The rearrangement joins TRBV6-2 or TRBV6-3 to TRBJ2-2; D remains unclear. CDR3 length: 12 amino acids. V gave up 7 bases and J gave up 4 bases, with 7 bases separating them. Germline CDR1 and CDR2: MNHEY and SVGEGT. The CDR3 spells CASTLRTGELFF. CDR3 in DNA: TGTGCCAGCACCCTACGCACCGGGGAGCTGTTTTTT.

This clonotype appeared many times. The CDR3 region has the DNA TGTGCCAGCAGCACCCCCAAGGGGGCCCTTGACACCGGGGAGCTGTTTTTT. As protein: CASSTPKGALDTGELFF. The chain carries TRBV7-9 and TRBJ2-2; 7 bases agree with TRBD1. The CDR3 loop spans 17 amino acids. The germline CDR1 and CDR2 sequences are SEHNR and FQNEAQ (reference sequence). V lost 5 bases, J lost 3 bases, and 12 bases stayed unmatched.

This clonotype was counted a few times. This chain uses TRBV6-5 with TRBJ2-5, with 8 bases lining up with TRBD1. CDR1 is MNHEY, CDR2 SVGAGI, per germline. The CDR3 length is 15 residues. The V and J ends lost 2 bases and 1 base, in that order; junction bases with no gene match: 3. For the CDR3, the DNA is TGTGCCAGCAGTTACCGTGACAGGGGCCAAGAGACCCAGTACTTC. Translation gives CASSYRDRGQETQYF.

This clonotype appeared many times. V is TRBV29-1 and J is TRBJ2-1, with 14 bases fitting TRBD2. The length of the CDR3 is 13 residues. V was clipped by 7 bases and J by 9 bases; unmatched bases: 5. CDR1 is SQVTM, CDR2 ANQGSEA, per germline. The CDR3 DNA sequence: TGCAGCGCTGGGACTAGCGGGAGCATTGAGCAGTTCTTC. Translating gives CSAGTSGSIEQFF.

This clonotype was detected ten times or more. The chain recombines TRBV29-1 with TRBJ2-1; 8 bases align to TRBD2. Germline V gene data show CDR1 as SQVTM and CDR2 as ANQGSEA. V lost 6 bases and J lost 7; bases outside the gene matches: 5. The CDR3 is made up of 12 amino acids. The CDR3 DNA reads as TGCAGCGTCGAGAGCGGGAGTAATGAGCAGTTCTTC. Protein sequence: CSVESGSNEQFF.

This clonotype was detected only a few times. This chain connects TRBV6-2 or TRBV6-3 to TRBJ2-1, with 8 bases that match TRBD2. CDR1 MNHEY and CDR2 SVGEGT come from the germline V gene. J was trimmed by 3 bases and V by 6 bases; bases with no gene match: 7. The CDR3 covers 15 residues. The DNA for the CDR3 is TGTGCCAGCAGCACGAGACTAGCGAACTACAATGAGCAGTTCTTC. It yields the protein CASSTRLANYNEQFF.

V gene TRBV27 combines with J gene TRBJ2-2; no definite D call. From germline, CDR1 is MNHEY and CDR2 SMNVEV (reference sequence). The CDR3 runs 16 residues. Deletions cut 6 bases from V and 0 bases from J, with 14 bases between. The CDR3 nucleotides are TGTGCCAGCAGCTCCACCCCCGGAGCGAACACCGGGGAGCTGTTTTTT. The encoded protein is CASSSTPGANTGELFF.

This chain joins TRBV3-1 and TRBJ2-5; D may match TRBD1 or TRBD2 (7 bases each). Per the germline V gene, CDR1 is LGHDT and CDR2 is YNNKEL (reference sequence). V was cut by 11 bases and J by 5 bases, with 33 bases left in between. This CDR3 contains 18 residues. Here the CDR3 DNA reads TGTGCCTTCAGTACCACTCAGGGGGGGGGAGGCCCAGGCGAGACCCAGTACTTC. Amino acid sequence: CAFSTTQGGGGPGETQYF.

The V call is TRBV6-5, the J call TRBJ2-1; 7 nucleotides line up with TRBD2. The CDR3 contains 14 residues. The V segment lost 2 bases and the J segment 7 bases; nucleotides outside the gene matches: 5. Germline CDR1 reads MNHEY; CDR2 reads SVGAGI. CDR3 bases: TGTGCCAGCAGTTACCGGGGCGGGGGAAATGAGCAGTTCTTC. As protein: CASSYRGGGNEQFF.

This clonotype was seen many times. The chain is built from TRBV29-1 and TRBJ2-7, with D perhaps given as TRBD1 or TRBD2 (5 bases each). The germline V gene has CDR1 SQVTM and CDR2 ANQGSEA. V lost 2 bases and J lost 1, with 9 bases in between. The CDR3 length is 13 residues. CDR3 loop: CSVESGQSYEQYF. The CDR3 region has the DNA TGCAGCGTTGAAAGCGGACAATCCTACGAGCAGTACTTC.

The chain employs TRBV20-1 and TRBJ2-7; possible D gene TRBD1, 6 bases. Germline V gene sequence: CDR1 DFQATT, CDR2 SNEGSKA (reference sequence). V lost 4 bases to trimming and J lost 3 bases, with 13 bases between them. The CDR3 totals 13 residues. CDR3 DNA: TGCAGTGCTATTGACAGGAGGCACTACGAGCAGTACTTC. As protein: CSAIDRRHYEQYF.

Only a few counts were recorded for this clonotype. The V gene is TRBV5-1, the J gene TRBJ2-7, with D unclear. The CDR3 spans 13 residues. Between the trimmed V and J ends, which lost 2 bases and 5 bases, there was a span of 11 bases. The germline gives CDR1 SGHRS, CDR2 YFSETQ. For the CDR3, the DNA is TGCGCCAGCAGCTTCCGACCAGAAGACGAGCAGTACTTC. Its protein product is CASSFRPEDEQYF.